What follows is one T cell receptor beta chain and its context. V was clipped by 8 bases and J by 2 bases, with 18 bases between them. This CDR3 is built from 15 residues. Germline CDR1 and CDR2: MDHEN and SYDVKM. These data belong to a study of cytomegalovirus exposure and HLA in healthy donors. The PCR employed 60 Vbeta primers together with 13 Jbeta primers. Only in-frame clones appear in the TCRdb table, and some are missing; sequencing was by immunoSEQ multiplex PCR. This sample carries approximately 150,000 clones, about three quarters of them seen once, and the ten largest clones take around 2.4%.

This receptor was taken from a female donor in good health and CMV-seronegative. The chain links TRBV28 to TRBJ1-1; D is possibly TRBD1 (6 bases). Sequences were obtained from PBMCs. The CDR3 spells CASSTRNRVNTEAFF. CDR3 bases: TGTGCCAGCTCTACCCGGAACAGGGTCAACACTGAAGCTTTCTTT.